This T cell receptor (beta chain) was identified in a study of cytomegalovirus exposure and HLA in healthy donors. The overall study: Of 398 genotyped donors, about 81% clustered with self-reported Caucasian donors.

In germline, CDR1 is SGHTA, CDR2 FQGTGA. V gave up 3 bases and J gave up 7 bases, with 12 bases separating them. The length of the CDR3 is 13 residues. As concerns this clone: Its specificity is not known.

PCR primers comprised 60 Vbeta and 13 Jbeta primers. Assay used: immunoSEQ multiplex PCR; TCRdb lists only in-frame clones, some missing. The sample has about 130,000 clones; the top ten hold roughly 1%. Samples came from healthy bone marrow donors. The study, taken as a whole, reports: In vitro confirmation showed three CMV-associated chains to be CMV antigen specific. The authors later found HLA-associated TCR beta chains more clonally expanded than equally common others.

This chain connects TRBV7-3 to TRBJ1-2; tentative D call: TRBD1 (6 bases). This TCR derives from a man between 18 and 35 years old in good health and CMV-seronegative. The sample consisted of PBMCs. The CDR3 loop reads CASSLDREGGYTF. The CDR3 DNA sequence: TGTGCCAGCAGCTTGGACAGAGAGGGTGGCTACACCTTC.